These T cell receptor beta chains were read from a single sample in a study of shared clonotypes between healthy human individuals. Sequencing was performed with immunoSEQ multiplex PCR; in TCRdb, only in-frame clones are kept and a portion is missing. The top ten hold more than 1.5% of the sample, which has some 2,100,000 clones, about 92% seen once. The sample was naive CD8+ T cells from PBMCs. These receptors were taken from a young man in good health. Some clones in this sample may be carry-over from other donors' samples. The CDR3 runs from the conserved cysteine through the conserved F or W. D genes are given only for firm matches. Rows give clone size only sometimes, using once, few, many, or a class for an expanded clone.

v_call,cdr3_length,clone_size,j_call,d_call,cdr3_nt,cdr3_aa
TRBV11-3,16,NA,TRBJ1-5,NA,TGTGCCAGCAGCTTAGTCCGGGCCAAGATTAATCAGCCCCAGCATTTT,CASSLVRAKINQPQHF
TRBV9,14,once,TRBJ2-3,NA,TGTGCCAGCAGCGTAGCTAAATTCACAGATACGCAGTATTTT,CASSVAKFTDTQYF
TRBV7-7,13,NA,TRBJ1-5,NA,TGTGCCAGCAGCAGGGATCGGGATCAGCCCCAGCATTTT,CASSRDRDQPQHF
TRBV7-2,13,NA,TRBJ1-2,TRBD1,TGTGCCAGCAGCTTTAACAGGGGTGGCGGCTACACCTTC,CASSFNRGGGYTF
TRBV7-9,12,NA,TRBJ2-2,NA,TGTGCCAGCAGCCCTTTGGCCGGGGAGCTGTTTTTT,CASSPLAGELFF
TRBV27,13,once,TRBJ1-2,NA,TGTGCCAGCAGTTTAAACGGATTTCATGGCTACACCTTC,CASSLNGFHGYTF
TRBV5-6,15,NA,TRBJ1-2,NA,TGTGCCAGCAGAGCCACGGCACTAAATAACTATGGCTACACCTTC,CASRATALNNYGYTF
TRBV2,14,once,TRBJ2-7,NA,TGTGCCAGCAGTGGCGGGACGAGCTCCTACGAGCAGTACTTC,CASSGGTSSYEQYF
TRBV6-1,13,NA,TRBJ2-7,NA,TGTGCCAGCGTCGGGACCGGGCTCTACGAGCAGTACTTC,CASVGTGLYEQYF
TRBV5-6,15,NA,TRBJ2-7,TRBD1,TGTGCCAGCAAAACATTAACCGGGACAGCCTACGAGCAGTACTTC,CASKTLTGTAYEQYF
TRBV11-2,16,NA,TRBJ1-1,NA,TGTGCCAGCAGCCCTTACTTCAGGACAGAGAACACTGAAGCTTTCTTT,CASSPYFRTENTEAFF